The 30 T cell receptor beta chains given below trace back to one sample, sequenced in a study of T cell clonotyping in hematopoietic cell transplantation. Generated by immunoSEQ multiplex PCR, the TCRdb table keeps only in-frame clones and is missing some. The sample consists of approximately 44,000 clones, approximately 78% of them appearing once. Time point indicated: recipient sample about 28 days before transplant, after cytoreduction. The sample consisted of peripheral blood mononuclear cells, taken before stem cell transplant. These receptors all come from a man aged 60-69 years with myelodysplastic syndrome. Some clones in this sample may be carry-over from other donors' samples.

This rearrangement joins TRBV5-4 to TRBJ2-5, with D perhaps TRBD1 or TRBD2 (6 bases each). V lost 3 bases and J lost 2, with 17 bases in between. CDR1 and CDR2 (germline): SGHNT, YYREEE (reference sequence). This CDR3 region has 16 residues. This chain's CDR3 is CASSSGGRTEQETQYF. CDR3 DNA: TGTGCCAGCAGCTCTGGGGGGCGGACGGAACAAGAGACCCAGTACTTC.

The chain has TRBV9 and TRBJ1-5; D is unresolved. V lost 0 bases, J lost 11 bases, and 12 bases lay in between. The CDR3 sequence is 13 residues long. The germline CDR1 and CDR2 sequences are SGDLS and YYNGEE. The CDR3 DNA reads TGTGCCAGCAGCGTAGAAGCAGAAGGGTCCCAGCATTTT. Residues: CASSVEAEGSQHF.

The chain joins TRBV7-9 to TRBJ2-3, with a possible D match to TRBD2 (5 bases). Trimming left V 8 bases short and J 2 bases short, with 11 bases between. The CDR3 totals 13 residues. Per germline, CDR1 SEHNR and CDR2 FQNEAQ (reference sequence). CDR3 in amino acids: CASGPGNTDTQYF. As DNA, the CDR3 is TGTGCCAGCGGCCCGGGAAACACAGATACGCAGTATTTT.

This sequence joins TRBV19 and TRBJ2-4; possible D gene TRBD2, 5 bases. The CDR3 loop spans 10 amino acids. Germline loops: CDR1 LNHDA, CDR2 SQIVND (reference sequence). Between the trimmed V and J ends, which lost 5 bases and 13 bases, there was a span of 9 bases. The CDR3 sequence: CASSLPGQYF. The CDR3 region has the DNA TGTGCCAGTAGTCTCCCGGGACAGTACTTC. Full variable domain (missing parts from reference TRBV19 and TRBJ2-4): DGGITQSPKYLFRKEGQNVTLSCEQNLNHDAMYWYRQDPGQGLRLIYYSQIVNDFQKGDIAEGYSVSREKKESFPLTVTSAQKNPTAFYLCASSLPGQYFGAGTRLSVL.

This clone was detected only once. The CDR3 region is CASSLTGAHEQYF. In DNA, the CDR3 is TGTGCCAGCAGCTTAACAGGGGCCCACGAGCAGTACTTC. This chain links TRBV7-2 with TRBJ2-7, with TRBD1 identical over 7 bases. The CDR3 runs 13 residues. Germline CDR1 and CDR2: SGHTA and FQGNSA. V trimming: 2 bases; J trimming: 5 bases; junction bases outside the gene matches: 3.

The chain couples TRBV19 to TRBJ1-5; TRBD1 matches 10 bases. The ends lost 5 bases at V and 5 bases at J; junction bases unmatched: 9. The CDR3 runs to 16 residues. Germline-derived CDR1 and CDR2 are LNHDA and SQIVND (reference sequence). CDR3 amino acids: CASSVGLGQGDQPQHF. The CDR3 coding sequence is TGTGCCAGTAGTGTAGGATTAGGACAGGGGGATCAGCCCCAGCATTTT.

This clone occurred a few times. The chain uses TRBV5-6 and TRBJ1-4, with 7 bases matching TRBD1. The CDR3 loop spans 13 amino acids. V gave up 4 bases and J gave up 8 bases; unmatched junction bases: 5. Germline V gives CDR1 SGHDT, CDR2 YYEEEE. The CDR3 reads CASSITGEEKLFF. The CDR3 DNA is TGTGCCAGCAGCATTACAGGGGAGGAAAAACTGTTTTTT.

The genes are TRBV6-5 and TRBJ1-2; D is unresolved. The CDR3 has 13 amino acids. Germline assignment: CDR1 MNHEY and CDR2 SVGAGI. The V end lost 5 bases, the J end lost 7 bases, and 14 bases lay between the germline ends. The CDR3 loop is CASSEKGGGGYTF. CDR3 coding DNA: TGTGCCAGCAGTGAGAAGGGAGGTGGTGGCTACACCTTC.

This clone appeared a single time. V and J are TRBV9 and TRBJ2-1, with 10 bases identical to TRBD2. This CDR3 region has 19 residues. In germline, CDR1 is SGDLS, CDR2 YYNGEE. J gave up 2 bases and V 4 bases, and 15 bases lay outside the gene matches. CDR3 bases: TGTGCCAGCAGCCCGAGTACCGGAGCGGGGGGGCATACCTACAATGAGCAGTTCTTC. Amino acids: CASSPSTGAGGHTYNEQFF.

The V gene is TRBV10-1, the J gene TRBJ2-1; the D gene could be TRBD1 or TRBD2 (5 bases each). This CDR3 region has 14 residues. Trimming stripped 0 bases from V and 5 bases from J, with 8 bases between. Germline V lookup: CDR1 WNHNN, CDR2 SYGVQD (reference sequence). CDR3 sequence reads: CASSESGENNEQFF. DNA for the CDR3: TGCGCCAGCAGTGAGTCGGGGGAAAACAATGAGCAGTTCTTC.

The gene calls are TRBV29-1 and TRBJ1-1; D call uncertain. The CDR3 runs 13 residues. Germline loops: CDR1 SQVTM, CDR2 ANQGSEA. V shed 4 bases and J shed 5 bases, with 14 bases lying between them. This chain's CDR3 is CSVVHTGGTEAFF. The CDR3 DNA follows: TGCAGCGTTGTTCACACCGGAGGGACTGAAGCTTTCTTT. The full variable domain, completed using reference TRBV29-1 and TRBJ1-1, is SAVISQKPSRDICQRGTSLTIQCQVDSQVTMMFWYRQQPGQSLTLIATANQGSEATYESGFVIDKFPISRPNLTFSTLTVSNMSPEDSSIYLCSVVHTGGTEAFFGQGTRLTVV.

The chain joins TRBV6-1 to TRBJ1-6; no definite D call. In germline, CDR1 is MNHNS, CDR2 SASEGT. The CDR3 runs 13 residues. V was cut by 7 bases and J by 7 bases, with 11 bases left in between. CDR3 sequence reads: CASTENLNSPLHF. CDR3 sequence (DNA): TGTGCCAGCACCGAAAATCTAAATTCACCCCTCCACTTT.

J is TRBJ1-1 and V is TRBV7-2; TRBD1 matches at 9 bases. V shed 7 bases and J 2 bases; nucleotides not matched to a gene: 5. The CDR3 spans 14 residues. CDR1 and CDR2 from the germline V gene are SGHTA and FQGNSA. The CDR3 region is CASTTGGQNTEAFF. In DNA form, the CDR3 reads TGTGCCAGCACCACAGGGGGCCAAAACACTGAAGCTTTCTTT.

The genes are TRBV7-9 and TRBJ1-4, with D possibly matching TRBD1 (6 bases). CDR3 length: 15 residues. Germline CDR1 and CDR2: SEHNR and FQNEAQ (reference sequence). Trimming stripped 1 base from V and 7 bases from J, with 13 bases between. The CDR3 bases are TGTGCCAGCAGCTTAGATGGAACAGGGACTGAAAAACTGTTTTTT. Translated, it gives CASSLDGTGTEKLFF.

This clone was recorded a few times. The chain is built from TRBV6-5 and TRBJ1-1; possible D gene TRBD1, 5 bases. The CDR3 is 13 amino acids. The V and J ends lost 2 bases and 8 bases respectively, with 12 bases between them. CDR1 is MNHEY, CDR2 SVGAGI, per germline. The CDR3 bases are TGTGCCAGCAGTTACAAGGGGCAGCTCGAAGCTTTCTTT. It codes for CASSYKGQLEAFF.

This clone was seen once. The V gene is TRBV29-1, the J gene TRBJ1-1; no reliable D call. The germline V and J ends were trimmed by 7 bases and 2 bases, with 5 bases remaining between them. The germline CDR1 and CDR2 sequences are SQVTM and ANQGSEA. The CDR3 length is 10 residues. Here the CDR3 reads CSAQNTEAFF. The CDR3 DNA reads TGCAGCGCGCAAAACACTGAAGCTTTCTTT.

The chain joins TRBV28 to TRBJ2-3, with D perhaps given as TRBD1 or TRBD2 (5 bases each). Germline values: CDR1 MDHEN, CDR2 SYDVKM. V was trimmed by 6 bases and J by 0 bases, leaving 13 bases between them. This CDR3 region has 15 residues. CDR3 nucleotide sequence: TGTGCCAGCAGGGTTGGGGGTTATAGCACAGATACGCAGTATTTT. The encoded protein is CASRVGGYSTDTQYF.

The chain combines TRBV20-1 with TRBJ1-1, with D hard to call. The CDR3 length is 11 residues. V lost 8 bases and J lost 1, with 8 bases in between. The V gene's germline CDR1 is DFQATT and CDR2 SNEGSKA (reference sequence). The CDR3 coding sequence is TGCAGTACCAAAGAGAACACTGAAGCTTTCTTT. Translation gives CSTKENTEAFF.

This clone was found once. The chain recombines TRBV7-9 with TRBJ1-1; D is unresolved. The V gene lost 1 base and the J gene lost 1 base, with 7 bases spanning the gap. Germline loops: CDR1 SEHNR, CDR2 FQNEAQ (reference sequence). This CDR3 spans 14 amino acids. In nucleotides, the CDR3 is TGTGCCAGCAGCTTAGAACAGAAGAACACTGAAGCTTTCTTT. Protein: CASSLEQKNTEAFF. The whole variable domain, filled in from reference TRBV7-9 and TRBJ1-1, reads DTGVSQNPRHKITKRGQNVTFRCDPISEHNRLYWYRQTLGQGPEFLTYFQNEAQLEKSRLLSDRFSAERPKGSFSTLEIQRTEQGDSAMYLCASSLEQKNTEAFFGQGTRLTVV.

The chain links TRBV11-2 to TRBJ2-1; D assignment may be TRBD1 or TRBD2 (6 bases each). The CDR3 length is 13 residues. CDR1 is SGHAT, CDR2 FQNNGV, per germline. V was pared by 7 bases and J by 7 bases, with 14 bases between. In DNA, the CDR3 is TGTGCCAGCACTTACGGGGGCGGGAATGAGCAGTTCTTC. Encoded protein: CASTYGGGNEQFF.

The gene calls are TRBV12-5 and TRBJ1-3; no reliable D call. Germline V gene lookup returns CDR1 LGHNT and CDR2 FRNRAP. V was clipped by 5 bases and J by 2 bases, with 1 base between them. There are 11 residues in the CDR3. The CDR3 protein is CASGTGNTIYF. CDR3 bases: TGTGCTAGTGGTACTGGAAACACCATATATTTT. The entire variable domain, with the rest obtained from reference TRBV12-5 and TRBJ1-3, is as follows: DARVTQTPRHKVTEMGQEVTMRCQPILGHNTVFWYRQTMMQGLELLAYFRNRAPLDDSGMPKDRFSAEMPDATLATLKIQPSEPRDSAVYFCASGTGNTIYFGEGSWLTVV.

Concerning this clone: The same CDR3 can be traced to other DNA sequences in this sample. The V call is TRBV30, the J call TRBJ1-1, with 8 bases lining up with TRBD1. CDR1 and CDR2 from the germline V gene are GTSNPN and SVGIG (reference sequence). CDR3 length: 14 amino acids. V shed 0 bases and J 8 bases; nucleotides not matched to a gene: 8. CDR3 coding DNA: TGTGCCTGGAGTGTACTGGGGCAGGGGGCCGAAGCTTTCTTT. It codes for CAWSVLGQGAEAFF.

The chain has TRBV7-2 and TRBJ1-3; D is ambiguous. V was cut by 2 bases and J by 0 bases, with 17 bases left in between. The CDR3 totals 18 residues. Germline CDR1 reads SGHTA; CDR2 reads FQGNSA. The CDR3 reads CASSLHRRRSYSGNTIYF. The DNA of the CDR3 is TGTGCCAGCAGCTTACATAGGAGGCGGTCCTACTCTGGAAACACCATATATTTT. Combining the CDR3 with reference TRBV7-2 and TRBJ1-3 gives the whole variable domain GAGVSQSPSNKVTEKGKDVELRCDPISGHTALYWYRQSLGQGLEFLIYFQGNSAPDKSGLPSDRFSAERTGGSVSTLTIQRTQQEDSAVYLCASSLHRRRSYSGNTIYFGEGSWLTVV.

The rearrangement joins TRBV12-1 to TRBJ2-2; TRBD1 is taken as the D call from the table, unchecked against the DNA. TRBV12-1 is assigned pseudogene status. The CDR3 consists of 15 residues. The chain's CDR3 is CASRWTGANTGELFF. CDR3 DNA: TGTGCCAGCAGGTGGACAGGGGCGAACACCGGGGAGCTGTTTTTT.

This chain uses TRBV10-2 with TRBJ1-5; 7 nucleotides match TRBD1. From germline, CDR1 is WSHSY and CDR2 SAAADI. The CDR3 totals 18 residues. The junction had 16 bases not matched to a gene; V was cut back by 8 bases and J by 0 bases. The CDR3: CASGDGAGGDSSNQPQHF. In nucleotides, the CDR3 is TGCGCCAGCGGGGATGGGGCAGGGGGGGATTCTAGCAATCAGCCCCAGCATTTT.

V is TRBV9 and J is TRBJ1-3; TRBD1 might be the D (6 bases). Trimming stripped 5 bases from V and 0 bases from J, with 12 bases between. Looked up from germline, CDR1 is SGDLS and CDR2 is YYNGEE. This CDR3 spans 15 amino acids. The CDR3 loop reads CASSTQGNSGNTIYF. The CDR3 DNA follows: TGTGCCAGCAGTACTCAGGGGAACTCTGGAAACACCATATATTTT.

This clone was detected only once. The chain uses TRBV29-1 and TRBJ1-4; the match to TRBD1 covers 9 bases. Germline CDR1 SQVTM, CDR2 ANQGSEA. The trim removed 7 bases at V and 8 bases at J, leaving 8 bases unmatched. The CDR3 consists of 13 residues. This CDR3 reads CSATGGFSEKLFF. In DNA, the CDR3 is TGCAGCGCGACAGGGGGGTTTTCGGAAAAACTGTTTTTT.

The chain employs TRBV30 and TRBJ2-7; the D gene is possibly TRBD1 (6 bases). The germline gives CDR1 GTSNPN, CDR2 SVGIG (reference sequence). This CDR3 contains 12 residues. The V and J ends lost 3 bases and 2 bases respectively, with 8 bases between them. CDR3 amino acids: CAWRQGTYEQYF. The CDR3 DNA follows: TGTGCCTGGAGACAGGGAACCTACGAGCAGTACTTC.

The V gene is TRBV11-3, the J gene TRBJ2-7, with a tentative D call TRBD1 (5 bases). Germline V gene data show CDR1 as SGHNT and CDR2 as YENEEA. The ends were cut back, 6 bases at V and 6 bases at J, with 15 bases in the middle. This CDR3 comprises 13 residues. This CDR3 is CASSLGRVAEQYF. The CDR3 bases are TGTGCCAGCAGTCTGGGCAGGGTAGCCGAGCAGTACTTC.

The chain combines TRBV10-3 with TRBJ2-1; no reliable D call. The CDR3 contains 12 residues. CDR1 and CDR2 from the germline V gene are ENHRY and SYGVKD. Trimming shortened V by 3 bases and J by 8 bases, and 8 bases separated the two germline ends. CDR3 bases: TGTGCCATCAGTGAAACAGTTGATGAGCAGTTCTTC. It yields the protein CAISETVDEQFF.